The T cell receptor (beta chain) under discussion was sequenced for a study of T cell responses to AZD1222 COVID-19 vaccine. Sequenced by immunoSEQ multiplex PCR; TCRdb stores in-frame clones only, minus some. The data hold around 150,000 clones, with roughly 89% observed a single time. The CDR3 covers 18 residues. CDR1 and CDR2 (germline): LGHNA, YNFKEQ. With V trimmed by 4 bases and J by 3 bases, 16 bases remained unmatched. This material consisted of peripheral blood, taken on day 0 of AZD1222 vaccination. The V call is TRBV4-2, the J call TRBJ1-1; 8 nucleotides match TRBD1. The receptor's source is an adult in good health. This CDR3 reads CASSPPGGRGLRDTEAFF. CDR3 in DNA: TGTGCCAGCAGCCCACCCGGAGGCAGGGGGCTGAGGGACACTGAAGCTTTCTTT.